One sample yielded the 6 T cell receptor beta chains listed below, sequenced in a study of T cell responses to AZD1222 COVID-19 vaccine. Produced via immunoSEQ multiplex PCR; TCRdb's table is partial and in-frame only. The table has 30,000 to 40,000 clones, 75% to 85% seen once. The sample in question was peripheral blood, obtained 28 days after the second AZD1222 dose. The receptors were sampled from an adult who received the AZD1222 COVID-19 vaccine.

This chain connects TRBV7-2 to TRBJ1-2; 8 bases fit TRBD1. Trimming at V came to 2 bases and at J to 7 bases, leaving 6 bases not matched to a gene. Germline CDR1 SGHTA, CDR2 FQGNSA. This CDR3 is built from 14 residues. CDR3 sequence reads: CASSLQGARVGYTF. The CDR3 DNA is TGTGCCAGCAGCTTACAGGGGGCGCGGGTTGGCTACACCTTC.

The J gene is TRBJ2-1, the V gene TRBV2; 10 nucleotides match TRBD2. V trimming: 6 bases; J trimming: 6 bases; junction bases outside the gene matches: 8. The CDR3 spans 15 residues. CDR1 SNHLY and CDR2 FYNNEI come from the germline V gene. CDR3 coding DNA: TGTGCCAGCAGAGGTCAAAGGACTAGCGGCAATGAGCAGTTCTTC. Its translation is CASRGQRTSGNEQFF.

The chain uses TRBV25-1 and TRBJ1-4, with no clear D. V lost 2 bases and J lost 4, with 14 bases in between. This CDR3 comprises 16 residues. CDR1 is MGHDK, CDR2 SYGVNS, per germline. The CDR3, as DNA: TGTGCCAGCAGTGAAGCGGACCCGATCCTTAATGAAAAACTGTTTTTT. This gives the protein CASSEADPILNEKLFF.

The CDR3 DNA reads TGTGCCAGTACCCGCGGACAGCTGAACACTGAAGCTTTCTTT. Residues: CASTRGQLNTEAFF. This chain connects TRBV19 to TRBJ1-1, with D tentatively TRBD1 (6 bases). This CDR3 has 14 amino acids. V shed 7 bases and J shed 0 bases, with 12 bases lying between them. The V gene's germline CDR1 is LNHDA and CDR2 SQIVND (reference sequence).

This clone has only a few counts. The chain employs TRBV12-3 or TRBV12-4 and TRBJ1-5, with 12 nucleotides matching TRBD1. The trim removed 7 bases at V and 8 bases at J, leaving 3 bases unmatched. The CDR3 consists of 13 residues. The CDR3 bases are TGTGCCAGCAAGGGACAGGGGGCTGAGCCCCAGCATTTT. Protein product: CASKGQGAEPQHF.

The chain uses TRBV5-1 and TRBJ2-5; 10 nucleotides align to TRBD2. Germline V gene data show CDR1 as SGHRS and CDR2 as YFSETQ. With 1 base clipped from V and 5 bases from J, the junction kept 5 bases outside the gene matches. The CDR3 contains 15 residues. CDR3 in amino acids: CASSLSLAGDETQYF. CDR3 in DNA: TGCGCCAGCAGCTTGTCCCTAGCGGGGGATGAGACCCAGTACTTC.